This TCR beta chain was sequenced for a study of pediatric ulcerative colitis. Measured with immunoSEQ multiplex PCR; TCRdb has only the in-frame clones, and not every one. Among over 10,000 clones, approximately 71% were seen once, and the ten largest hold roughly 4.5%. During colonoscopy, one to two rectal pinch biopsies were collected. From germline, CDR1 is SGHAT and CDR2 FQNNGV. The CDR3 is made up of 18 amino acids. V shed 0 bases and J shed 5 bases, with 21 bases lying between them. This rearrangement joins TRBV11-2 to TRBJ2-3, with TRBD2 as a possible D gene (5 bases). The TCR originated in a boy between 10 and 17 years old who was a control in a study of pediatric ulcerative colitis. Sequenced: gut tissue. CDR3 in amino acids: CASSLDLISREREDTQYF. The CDR3 DNA reads TGTGCCAGCAGCTTAGATTTGATTTCGAGGGAGAGGGAAGATACGCAGTATTTT.